Each of the 10 T cell receptor beta chains below was sequenced from the same sample in a study of T-cell memory formation after mild COVID-19 (dated by TCRdb to 2020 to 2022). Library generation was performed with 5' RACE. Reads for this sample came from an Illumina NovaSeq 6000. The public sequencing data were trimmed at Q25 with fastp and processed into clonotypes with MiXCR by TCRdb, which kept only in-frame beta chains. CDR3 protein sequences are deduplicated, and each keeps its most common genes and DNA. The sample profile shows 450,000 to 650,000 distinct CDR3 sequences; about 22% of them were found once. The ten largest make up around 7.7% of the sample. The source material was PBMCs or a T cell subset sorted from them (not recorded which). The receptors derive from an adult woman who had mild COVID-19 (a few samples of this study predate the infection). The sample titles of this study are shuffled in the database, so cell type and time point are left out; the donor was told from shared clones.

The rearrangement links TRBV10-3 to TRBJ2-3; D is unclear. The germline CDR1 and CDR2 sequences are ENHRY and SYGVKD. This CDR3 comprises 12 residues. The ends were cut back, 0 bases at V and 10 bases at J, with 8 bases in the middle. The CDR3 spells CAISESIYPQYF. The CDR3 nucleotides read TGTGCCATCAGTGAGTCTATCTACCCGCAGTATTTT.

This clonotype showed up just a few times. The chain carries TRBV2 and TRBJ2-1; D is possibly TRBD1 (5 bases). Germline V gene sequence: CDR1 SNHLY, CDR2 FYNNEI. Trimming took off 9 bases at V and 4 bases at J, with 10 bases between the two ends. The CDR3 consists of 12 residues. In nucleotides, the CDR3 is TGTGCCAGGACGGACACTTACAATGAGCAGTTCTTC. This encodes CARTDTYNEQFF.

This clonotype was seen a handful of times. The V call is TRBV15, the J call TRBJ1-2; D not certain. CDR1 is LNHNV, CDR2 YYDKDF, per germline (reference sequence). Trimming left V 0 bases short and J 5 bases short, with 10 bases between. This CDR3 has 14 residues. The CDR3 protein is CATSRDLGRYGYTF. CDR3 sequence (DNA): TGTGCCACCAGCAGAGACTTGGGTCGGTATGGCTACACCTTC. Drawing the rest from reference TRBV15 and TRBJ1-2, the complete variable domain is DAMVIQNPRYQVTQFGKPVTLSCSQTLNHNVMYWYQQKSSQAPKLLFHYYDKDFNNEADTPDNFQSRRPNTSFCFLDIRSPGLGDTAMYLCATSRDLGRYGYTFGSGTRLTVV.

This clonotype turned up a few times. This chain joins TRBV6-5 and TRBJ2-5; TRBD1 matches 11 bases. The length of the CDR3 is 15 residues. Germline V gives CDR1 MNHEY, CDR2 SVGAGI. The ends lost 7 bases at V and 7 bases at J; junction bases unmatched: 11. The CDR3: CASTPGGTGGRTQYF. CDR3 DNA: TGTGCCAGCACACCCGGTGGGACAGGGGGAAGGACCCAGTACTTC.

The chain links TRBV29-1 to TRBJ1-5; D not resolved. The CDR3 totals 12 residues. Germline CDR1 and CDR2: SQVTM and ANQGSEA. V lost 4 bases, J lost 2 bases, and 6 bases lay in between. The CDR3 protein is CSVGGGNQPQHF. Here the CDR3 DNA reads TGCAGCGTTGGGGGAGGCAATCAGCCCCAGCATTTT.

The V and J genes are TRBV20-1 and TRBJ1-3, with 9 bases lining up with TRBD1. Germline V gene lookup returns CDR1 DFQATT and CDR2 SNEGSKA (reference sequence). The CDR3 totals 15 residues. Trimming removed 6 bases from V and 0 bases from J; junction bases left unmatched: 6. In nucleotides, the CDR3 is TGCAGTGCCAGCCGGGACAGGGCCTCTGGAAACACCATATATTTT. Translating it yields CSASRDRASGNTIYF.

This clonotype occurred a few times. The rearrangement joins TRBV6-5 to TRBJ2-1; 10 positions match TRBD2. CDR3 size: 12 residues. Germline V gene sequence: CDR1 MNHEY, CDR2 SVGAGI. The V and J ends lost 6 bases and 9 bases, in that order; junction bases with no gene match: 2. CDR3 DNA sequence: TGTGCCAGCAGACCTAGCGGGGGTGAGCAGTTCTTC. Protein sequence: CASRPSGGEQFF.

In this sample, this clonotype turned up a few times. The gene calls are TRBV9 and TRBJ2-7, with D perhaps TRBD1 or TRBD2 (7 bases each). Trimming cost V 0 bases and J 2 bases, with 12 bases left between them. The germline V gene encodes CDR1 SGDLS and CDR2 YYNGEE. The CDR3 has 15 residues. The CDR3 spells CASSVGGGQTYEQYF. DNA for the CDR3: TGTGCCAGCAGCGTAGGGGGGGGACAGACCTACGAGCAGTACTTC.

This clonotype occurred a few times. V and J are TRBV12-3 or TRBV12-4 and TRBJ2-5, with D perhaps being TRBD1 or TRBD2 (7 bases each). V lost 5 bases, J lost 5 bases, and 21 bases lay in between. The CDR3 has 16 residues. Here the CDR3 DNA reads TGTGCCAGCAGTCCCAGGGGGGGGCATCTGGGGGAGACCCAGTACTTC. Amino acid sequence: CASSPRGGHLGETQYF.

This rearrangement joins TRBV5-1 to TRBJ2-4; 9 positions agree with TRBD1. V gave up 4 bases and J gave up 5 bases; unmatched junction bases: 13. CDR1 and CDR2 (germline): SGHRS, YFSETQ. The CDR3 is 17 amino acids. The CDR3 coding sequence is TGCGCCAGCAGCCCTGGGGGGACAGGGATTAGCCAAAACATTCAGTACTTC. Amino acid sequence: CASSPGGTGISQNIQYF.